A single sample gave rise to the 16 T cell receptor beta chains below, sequenced in a study of ipilimumab plus nivolumab after autologous stem cell transplantation. Produced via immunoSEQ multiplex PCR; TCRdb's table is partial and in-frame only. The data show tens of thousands of clones, about 91% seen once. Specimen: PBMCs, collected in a trial of ipilimumab plus nivolumab as post-transplant consolidation. These receptors were collected from a male donor with multiple myeloma.

V is TRBV30 and J is TRBJ1-1, with D possibly being TRBD1 (6 bases). V was trimmed by 3 bases and J by 4 bases, leaving 15 bases between them. CDR3 size: 14 residues. Per the germline V gene, CDR1 is GTSNPN and CDR2 is SVGIG (reference sequence). CDR3 amino acids: CAWSETGYGTEAFF. The CDR3 region has the DNA TGTGCCTGGAGCGAAACAGGGTACGGCACTGAAGCTTTCTTT.

The chain combines TRBV13 with TRBJ2-3; D ambiguous. The CDR3 sequence is 12 residues long. Germline CDR1 and CDR2: PRHDT and FYEKMQ (reference sequence). Trimming stripped 5 bases from V and 0 bases from J, with 3 bases between. DNA for the CDR3: TGTGCCAGCAGCCCGAGCACAGATACGCAGTATTTT. It translates to CASSPSTDTQYF.

V usage is TRBV7-2 and J usage is TRBJ2-1; a possible D gene is TRBD1 (6 bases). There are 15 residues in the CDR3. CDR1 and CDR2 from the germline V gene are SGHTA and FQGNSA. V was cut by 1 base and J by 6 bases, with 13 bases left in between. CDR3 protein: CASSLGQGRFNEQFF. The CDR3 coding sequence is TGTGCCAGCAGCTTAGGGCAGGGGCGGTTCAATGAGCAGTTCTTC.

This clone turned up a few times. The rearrangement uses TRBV10-2 and TRBJ2-1; TRBD1 matches 7 bases. Germline values: CDR1 WSHSY, CDR2 SAAADI. The CDR3 sequence is 14 residues long. Germline trimming cut 9 bases from V and 8 bases from J; bases unmatched to any gene: 13. The CDR3 DNA reads TGCGCCAGGTCAGCTTTAGACAGGGTCCATGAGCAGTTCTTC. This encodes CARSALDRVHEQFF.

This clone was picked up one time. This chain uses TRBV5-4 with TRBJ2-1; unclear D gene. Germline V gene sequence: CDR1 SGHNT, CDR2 YYREEE (reference sequence). Trimming stripped 5 bases from V and 0 bases from J, with 6 bases between. This CDR3 contains 13 residues. This CDR3 is CASRADSYNEQFF. CDR3 sequence (DNA): TGTGCCAGCAGGGCTGACTCCTACAATGAGCAGTTCTTC.

The chain is built from TRBV5-6 and TRBJ2-1, with 7 bases that match TRBD1. The V gene end was trimmed by 4 bases and the J gene end by 8 bases; junction bases not matched to a gene: 18. The CDR3 has 17 amino acids. CDR1 and CDR2 (germline): SGHDT, YYEEEE. CDR3 loop: CASSLTLRVRGRYEQFF. The DNA of the CDR3 is TGTGCCAGCAGCCTTACCCTACGTGTTAGGGGGCGATATGAGCAGTTCTTC.

The CDR3 here is CASSLAGGAEKLFF. The CDR3 bases are TGCGCCAGCAGCTTGGCAGGGGGAGCTGAAAAACTGTTTTTT. The chain couples TRBV5-1 to TRBJ1-4, with 7 bases fitting TRBD1. Per germline, CDR1 SGHRS and CDR2 YFSETQ. This CDR3 region has 14 residues. V lost 0 bases and J lost 7; bases outside the gene matches: 3.

This clone is medium-sized in the sample. The rearrangement uses TRBV2 and TRBJ2-7; a weak D match, TRBD2 (7 bases). The V end lost 8 bases, the J end lost 3 bases, and 20 bases lay between the germline ends. There are 15 residues in the CDR3. The germline gives CDR1 SNHLY, CDR2 FYNNEI. The DNA of the CDR3 is TGTGCCAGCCTTACAAGGGGGGGGACACACTACGAGCAGTACTTC. This encodes CASLTRGGTHYEQYF.

The chain joins TRBV6-1 to TRBJ1-2; D not certain. The CDR3 has 12 amino acids. The V end was cut by 5 bases, the J end by 4 bases, with 8 bases between. Germline V lookup: CDR1 MNHNS, CDR2 SASEGT. CDR3 nucleotide sequence: TGTGCCAGCAGTTTTGCAGCCTATGGCTACACCTTC. Amino acid sequence: CASSFAAYGYTF.

This chain joins TRBV2 and TRBJ1-5; D is possibly TRBD1 (5 bases). Trimming pared 4 bases from V and 4 bases from J, leaving 8 bases between. There are 13 residues in the CDR3. The germline V gene has CDR1 SNHLY and CDR2 FYNNEI. CDR3 in DNA: TGTGCCAGCAGTGGCGGGGGGAATCAGCCCCAGCATTTT. The encoded protein is CASSGGGNQPQHF.

V usage is TRBV15 and J usage is TRBJ1-6; D unresolved. CDR1 is LNHNV and CDR2 is YYDKDF in the germline V gene (reference sequence). V lost 2 bases and J 2 bases, leaving 13 bases between the germline ends. This CDR3 region has 17 residues. CDR3 loop: CATSRLILTTYNSPLHF. CDR3 DNA sequence: TGTGCCACCAGCAGACTCATCCTTACCACCTATAATTCACCCCTCCACTTT.

The sample holds one count of this clone. The gene calls are TRBV12-5 and TRBJ2-1, with D perhaps matching TRBD2 (5 bases). The CDR3 consists of 13 residues. The V end lost 6 bases, the J end lost 9 bases, and 15 bases lay between the germline ends. Germline V CDR1 and CDR2: LGHNT, FRNRAP. CDR3 sequence: CASGQTSVGEQFF. The CDR3 DNA follows: TGTGCTAGTGGACAAACTAGTGTCGGTGAGCAGTTCTTC.

This chain joins TRBV30 and TRBJ2-2; a possible D gene is TRBD2 (5 bases). Germline V lookup: CDR1 GTSNPN, CDR2 SVGIG (reference sequence). This CDR3 contains 15 residues. Deletions cut 4 bases from V and 3 bases from J, with 15 bases between. The CDR3 region has the DNA TGTGCCTGGACGGGTGCCCGGAGGCACACCGGGGAGCTGTTTTTT. As protein: CAWTGARRHTGELFF.

The chain recombines TRBV7-8 with TRBJ1-5; no definite D call. Trimming left V 5 bases short and J 2 bases short, with 10 bases between. CDR3 length: 14 amino acids. Germline CDR1 is SGHVS and CDR2 is FQNEAQ. CDR3: CASSTMVGNQPQHF. The CDR3 DNA is TGTGCCAGCAGCACCATGGTGGGCAATCAGCCCCAGCATTTT.

The gene calls are TRBV4-3 and TRBJ1-4; D unclear. CDR3 length: 16 amino acids. Trimming left V 4 bases short and J 0 bases short, with 12 bases between. Germline V gene sequence: CDR1 LGHNA, CDR2 YSLEER. The CDR3 here is CASSLTLVTTNEKLFF. The CDR3 DNA is TGCGCCAGCAGCCTTACGCTGGTTACAACTAATGAAAAACTGTTTTTT.

The rearrangement joins TRBV7-3 to TRBJ2-1; D not resolved. Trimming removed 0 bases from V and 7 bases from J, with 7 bases in between. Germline values: CDR1 SGHTA, CDR2 FQGTGA. This CDR3 is built from 13 residues. CDR3 residues: CASSLTSQNEQFF. The CDR3 nucleotides read TGTGCCAGCAGCTTAACGTCCCAAAATGAGCAGTTCTTC.